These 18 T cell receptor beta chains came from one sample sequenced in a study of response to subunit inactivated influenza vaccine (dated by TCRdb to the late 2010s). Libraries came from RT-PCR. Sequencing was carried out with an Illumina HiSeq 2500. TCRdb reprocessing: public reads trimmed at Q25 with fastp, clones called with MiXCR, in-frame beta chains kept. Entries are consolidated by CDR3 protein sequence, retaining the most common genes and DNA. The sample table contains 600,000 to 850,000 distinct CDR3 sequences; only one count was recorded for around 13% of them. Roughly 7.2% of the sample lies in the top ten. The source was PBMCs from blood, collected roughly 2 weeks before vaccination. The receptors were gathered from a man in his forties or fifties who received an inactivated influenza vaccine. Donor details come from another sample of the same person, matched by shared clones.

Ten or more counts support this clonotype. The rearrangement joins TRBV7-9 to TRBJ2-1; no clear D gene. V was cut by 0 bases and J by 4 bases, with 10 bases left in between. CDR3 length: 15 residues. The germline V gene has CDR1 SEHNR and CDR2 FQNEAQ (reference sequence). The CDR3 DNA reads TGTGCCAGCAGCTTAGCGTTGGCCAGATACAATGAGCAGTTCTTC. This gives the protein CASSLALARYNEQFF.

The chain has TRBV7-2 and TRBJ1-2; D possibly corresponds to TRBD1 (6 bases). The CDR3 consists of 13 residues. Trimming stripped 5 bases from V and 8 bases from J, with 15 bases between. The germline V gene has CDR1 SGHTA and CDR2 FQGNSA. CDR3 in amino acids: CASSLGGGKGYTF. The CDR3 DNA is TGTGCCAGCAGCCTTGGAGGGGGAAAGGGCTACACCTTC.

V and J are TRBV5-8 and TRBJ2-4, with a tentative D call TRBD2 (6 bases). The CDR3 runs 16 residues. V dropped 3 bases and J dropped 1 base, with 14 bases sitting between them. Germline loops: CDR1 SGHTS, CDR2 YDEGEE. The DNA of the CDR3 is TGTGCCAGCAGCTCCGTGGGGGGTCTGGCCAAAAACATTCAGTACTTC. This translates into CASSSVGGLAKNIQYF.

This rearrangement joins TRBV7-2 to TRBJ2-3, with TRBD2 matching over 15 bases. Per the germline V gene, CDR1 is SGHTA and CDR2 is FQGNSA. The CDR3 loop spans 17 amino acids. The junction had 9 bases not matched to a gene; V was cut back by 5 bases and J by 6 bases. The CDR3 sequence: CASSTRTSGRALDTQYF. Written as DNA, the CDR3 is TGTGCCAGCAGCACCAGGACTAGCGGGAGGGCCTTGGATACGCAGTATTTT. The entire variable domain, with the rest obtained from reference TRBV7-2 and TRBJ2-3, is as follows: GAGVSQSPSNKVTEKGKDVELRCDPISGHTALYWYRQSLGQGLEFLIYFQGNSAPDKSGLPSDRFSAERTGGSVSTLTIQRTQQEDSAVYLCASSTRTSGRALDTQYFGPGTRLTVL.

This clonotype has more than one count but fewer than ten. In nucleotides, the CDR3 is TGTGCCAGCAGCCCGAACGGCGTCGTCTACTCCTACGAGCAGTACTTC. Amino acids: CASSPNGVVYSYEQYF. The V gene is TRBV7-2, the J gene TRBJ2-7, with no clear D. Germline V lookup: CDR1 SGHTA, CDR2 FQGNSA. The CDR3 contains 16 residues. V lost 5 bases and J lost 0, with 17 bases in between.

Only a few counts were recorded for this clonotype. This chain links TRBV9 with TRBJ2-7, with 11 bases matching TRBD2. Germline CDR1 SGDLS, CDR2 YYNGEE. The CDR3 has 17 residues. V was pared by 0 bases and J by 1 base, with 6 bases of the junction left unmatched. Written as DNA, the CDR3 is TGTGCCAGCAGCGTAGGACCGGGACTAGCGGCTTCCTACGAGCAGTACTTC. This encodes CASSVGPGLAASYEQYF.

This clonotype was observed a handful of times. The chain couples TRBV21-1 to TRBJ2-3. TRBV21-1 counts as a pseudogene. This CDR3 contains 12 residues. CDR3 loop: CASSNSGGTQYF. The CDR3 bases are TGTGCCAGCAGCAATTCCGGAGGTACGCAGTATTTT.

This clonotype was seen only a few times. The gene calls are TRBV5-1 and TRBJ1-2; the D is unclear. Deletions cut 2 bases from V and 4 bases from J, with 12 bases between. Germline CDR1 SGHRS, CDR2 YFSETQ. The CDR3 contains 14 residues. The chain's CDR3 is CASSFLGTVYGYTF. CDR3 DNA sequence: TGCGCCAGCAGCTTTCTAGGTACTGTCTATGGCTACACCTTC.

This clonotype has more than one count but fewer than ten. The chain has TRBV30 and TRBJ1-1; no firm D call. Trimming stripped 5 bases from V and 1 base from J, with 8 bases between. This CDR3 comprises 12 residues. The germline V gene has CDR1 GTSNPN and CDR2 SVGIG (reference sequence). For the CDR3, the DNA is TGTGCCTGGGGAAGGGCGAACACTGAAGCTTTCTTT. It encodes CAWGRANTEAFF.

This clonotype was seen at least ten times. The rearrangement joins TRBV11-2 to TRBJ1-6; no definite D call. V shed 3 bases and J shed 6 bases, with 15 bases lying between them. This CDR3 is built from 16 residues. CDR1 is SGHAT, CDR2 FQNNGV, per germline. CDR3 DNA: TGTGCCAGCAGCTTGCACGACTCTCGTGTTAATTCACCCCTCCACTTT. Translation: CASSLHDSRVNSPLHF.

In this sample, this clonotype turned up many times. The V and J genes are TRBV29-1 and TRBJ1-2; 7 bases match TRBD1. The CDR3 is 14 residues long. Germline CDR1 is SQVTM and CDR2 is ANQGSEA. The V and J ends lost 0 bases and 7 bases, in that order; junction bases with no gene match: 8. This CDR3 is CSVEEGETGSGYTF. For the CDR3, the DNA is TGCAGCGTTGAAGAGGGGGAGACAGGGAGTGGCTACACCTTC. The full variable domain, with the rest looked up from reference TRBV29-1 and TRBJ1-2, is SAVISQKPSRDICQRGTSLTIQCQVDSQVTMMFWYRQQPGQSLTLIATANQGSEATYESGFVIDKFPISRPNLTFSTLTVSNMSPEDSSIYLCSVEEGETGSGYTFGSGTRLTVV.

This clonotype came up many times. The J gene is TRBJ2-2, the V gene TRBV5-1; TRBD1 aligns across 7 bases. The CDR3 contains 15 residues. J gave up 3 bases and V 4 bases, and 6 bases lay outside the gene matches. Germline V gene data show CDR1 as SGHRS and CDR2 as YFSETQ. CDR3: CASSQETGHTGELFF. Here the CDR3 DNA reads TGCGCCAGCAGCCAAGAGACAGGGCACACCGGGGAGCTGTTTTTT. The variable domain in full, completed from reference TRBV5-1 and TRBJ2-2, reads KAGVTQTPRYLIKTRGQQVTLSCSPISGHRSVSWYQQTPGQGLQFLFEYFSETQRNKGNFPGRFSGRQFSNSRSEMNVSTLELGDSALYLCASSQETGHTGELFFGEGSRLTVL.

CDR3 residues: CASSFVGDRNQPQHF. The CDR3 DNA sequence: TGTGCCAGCAGTTTCGTCGGGGACAGGAATCAGCCCCAGCATTTT. This rearrangement joins TRBV12-3 or TRBV12-4 to TRBJ1-5, with 8 bases matching TRBD1. CDR3 length: 15 amino acids. V shed 3 bases, J shed 4 bases, and the junction held 5 bases outside the gene matches.

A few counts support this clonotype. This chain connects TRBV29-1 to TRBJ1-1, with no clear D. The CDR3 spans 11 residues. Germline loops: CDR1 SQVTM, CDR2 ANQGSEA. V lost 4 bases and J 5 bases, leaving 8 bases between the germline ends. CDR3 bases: TGCAGCGTTGGGGTGGGGACTGAAGCTTTCTTT. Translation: CSVGVGTEAFF.

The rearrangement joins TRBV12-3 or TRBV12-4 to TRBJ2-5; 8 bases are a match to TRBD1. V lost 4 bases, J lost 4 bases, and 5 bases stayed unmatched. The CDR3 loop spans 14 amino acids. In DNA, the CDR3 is TGTGCCAGCAGTTCCCGGACAGGGTTAGAGACCCAGTACTTC. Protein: CASSSRTGLETQYF.

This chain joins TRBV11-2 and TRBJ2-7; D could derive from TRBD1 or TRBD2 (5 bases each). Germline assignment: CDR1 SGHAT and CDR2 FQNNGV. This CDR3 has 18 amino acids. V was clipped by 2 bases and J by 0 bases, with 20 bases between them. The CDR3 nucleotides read TGTGCCAGCAGCTTACGTTATTTCCGGGACCTAAGCTCCTACGAGCAGTACTTC. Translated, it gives CASSLRYFRDLSSYEQYF.

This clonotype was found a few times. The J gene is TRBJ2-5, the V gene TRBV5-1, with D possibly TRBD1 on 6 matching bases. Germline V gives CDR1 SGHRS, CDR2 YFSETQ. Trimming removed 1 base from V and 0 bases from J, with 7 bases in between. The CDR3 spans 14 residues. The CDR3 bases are TGCGCCAGCAGCTTGCAGGGGCACCAAGAGACCCAGTACTTC. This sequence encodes CASSLQGHQETQYF.

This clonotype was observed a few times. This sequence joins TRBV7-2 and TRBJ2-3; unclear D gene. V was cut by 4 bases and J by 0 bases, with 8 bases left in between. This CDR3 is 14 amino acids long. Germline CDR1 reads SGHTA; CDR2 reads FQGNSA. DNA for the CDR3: TGTGCCAGCAGCTACTCACTTAGCACAGATACGCAGTATTTT. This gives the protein CASSYSLSTDTQYF.